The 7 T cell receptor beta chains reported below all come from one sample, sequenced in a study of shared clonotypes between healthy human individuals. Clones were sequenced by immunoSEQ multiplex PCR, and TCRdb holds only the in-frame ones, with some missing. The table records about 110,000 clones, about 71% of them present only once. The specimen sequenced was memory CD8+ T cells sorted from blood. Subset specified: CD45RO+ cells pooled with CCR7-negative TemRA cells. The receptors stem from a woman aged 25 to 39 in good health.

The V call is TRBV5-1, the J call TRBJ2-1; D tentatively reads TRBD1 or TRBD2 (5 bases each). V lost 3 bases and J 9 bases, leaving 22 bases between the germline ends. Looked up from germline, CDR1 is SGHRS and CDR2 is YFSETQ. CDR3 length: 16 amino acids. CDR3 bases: TGCGCCAGCAGCTCCCGGGGCTCTAGGGTATTTGGTGAGCAGTTCTTC. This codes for CASSSRGSRVFGEQFF.

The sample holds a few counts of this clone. DNA for the CDR3: TGTGCCAGCAGTCCAAGTGGGGACACAGATACGCAGTATTTT. Protein product: CASSPSGDTDTQYF. The genes are TRBV6-4 and TRBJ2-3; D gene uncertain. V was cut by 5 bases and J by 2 bases, with 11 bases left in between. The germline CDR1 and CDR2 sequences are MRHNA and SNTAGT. The CDR3 has 14 residues.

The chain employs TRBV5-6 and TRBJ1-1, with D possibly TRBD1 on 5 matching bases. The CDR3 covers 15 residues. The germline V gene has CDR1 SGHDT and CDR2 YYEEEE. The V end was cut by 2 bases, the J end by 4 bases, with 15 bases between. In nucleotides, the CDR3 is TGTGCCAGCAGCTTAGGGGAGGGTCTTATCACTGAAGCTTTCTTT. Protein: CASSLGEGLITEAFF.

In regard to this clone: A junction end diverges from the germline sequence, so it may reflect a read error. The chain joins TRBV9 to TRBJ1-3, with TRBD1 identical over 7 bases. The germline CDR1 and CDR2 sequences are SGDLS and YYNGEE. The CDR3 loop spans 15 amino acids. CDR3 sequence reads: CASSVSQGDGDTIYF. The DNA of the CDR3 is TGTGCCAGCAGCGTATCTCAGGGGGATGGAGACACCATATATTTT.

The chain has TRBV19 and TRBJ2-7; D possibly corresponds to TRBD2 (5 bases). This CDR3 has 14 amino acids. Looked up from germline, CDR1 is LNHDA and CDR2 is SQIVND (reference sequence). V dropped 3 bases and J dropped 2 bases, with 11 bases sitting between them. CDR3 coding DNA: TGTGCCAGTAGTATTTCCGGGGAAGCCTACGAGCAGTACTTC. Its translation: CASSISGEAYEQYF.

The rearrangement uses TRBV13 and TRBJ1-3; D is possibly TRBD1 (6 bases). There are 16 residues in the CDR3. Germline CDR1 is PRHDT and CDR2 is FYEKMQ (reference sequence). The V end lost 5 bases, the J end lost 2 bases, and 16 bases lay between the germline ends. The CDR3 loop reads CASSGRQGFAGNTIYF. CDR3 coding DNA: TGTGCCAGCAGCGGCCGGCAGGGGTTTGCTGGAAACACCATATATTTT.

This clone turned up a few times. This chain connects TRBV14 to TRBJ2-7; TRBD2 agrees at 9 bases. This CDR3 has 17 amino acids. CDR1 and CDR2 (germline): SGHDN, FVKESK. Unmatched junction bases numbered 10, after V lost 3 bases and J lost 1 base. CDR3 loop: CASSHARLAAVSYEQYF. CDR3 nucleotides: TGTGCCAGCAGCCACGCTCGACTAGCGGCCGTTTCCTACGAGCAGTACTTC. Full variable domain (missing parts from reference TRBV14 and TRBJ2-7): EAGVTQFPSHSVIEKGQTVTLRCDPISGHDNLYWYRRVMGKEIKFLLHFVKESKQDESGMPNNRFLAERTGGTYSTLKVQPAELEDSGVYFCASSHARLAAVSYEQYFGPGTRLTVT.